This T cell receptor (beta chain) stems from a study of T cells in Graves' hyperthyroidism and ophthalmopathy. Study-level background: Peripheral blood collection took place at initial diagnosis, before any treatment. Study-wide results and caveats: Peripheral blood also featured most of the thyroid clonotypes expanded above 0.001.

From RNA transcripts, TCR beta CDR3 regions were amplified. The primer set for the first-round RT-PCR of the TCR CDR3 was HTBI. TCRdb re-analysed the multiplex PCR reads in MiXCR, keeping a single row per CDR3 protein. The top ten hold about 4.5% of the sample, which has approximately 610,000 distinct CDR3 sequences, approximately 14% seen once. This clonotype was counted many times. Its antigen is as yet unknown. The length of the CDR3 is 13 residues. Trimming removed 5 bases at V and 6 bases at J, with 15 bases between. From germline, CDR1 is SGHRS and CDR2 YFSETQ. V is TRBV5-1 and J is TRBJ2-7, with D perhaps matching TRBD1 (6 bases). The sample was blood. This clonotype was obtained from a middle-aged woman with Graves' ophthalmopathy. The CDR3 protein is CASRPGTRGEQYF. Here the CDR3 DNA reads TGCGCCAGCAGGCCCGGGACCAGGGGCGAGCAGTACTTC. Full variable domain (missing parts from reference TRBV5-1 and TRBJ2-7): KAGVTQTPRYLIKTRGQQVTLSCSPISGHRSVSWYQQTPGQGLQFLFEYFSETQRNKGNFPGRFSGRQFSNSRSEMNVSTLELGDSALYLCASRPGTRGEQYFGPGTRLTVT.